A single sample gave rise to the 19 T cell receptor beta chains below, sequenced in a study of human T cells and chemical hapten exposure. TCRdb redid the calling of the RACE reads with MiXCR, one entry per CDR3 protein. The table shows around 130,000 distinct CDR3 sequences, with around 11% occurring only once. Documented time point: patch test 3, about 24 weeks after DPC sensitization. Treatment defined: therapeutic diphenylcyclopropenone sensitization with weekly scalp DPC. The source was whole blood, collected in connection with sensitization to the hapten diphenylcyclopropenone (DPC). Every receptor here comes from a woman in her forties or fifties with alopecia areata. Some clones in this sample may be carry-over from other donors' samples.

The chain employs TRBV27 and TRBJ1-4; D might be TRBD1 (5 bases). The CDR3 totals 14 residues. The germline V gene encodes CDR1 MNHEY and CDR2 SMNVEV (reference sequence). Trimming removed 3 bases at V and 1 base at J, with 6 bases between. CDR3 DNA: TGTGCCAGCAGTTTTCAGGGAACTAATGAAAAACTGTTTTTT. It specifies CASSFQGTNEKLFF.

The rearrangement links TRBV7-3 to TRBJ1-1; D call uncertain. V was cut by 2 bases and J by 0 bases, with 7 bases left in between. Germline-derived CDR1 and CDR2 are SGHTA and FQGTGA. The CDR3 is made up of 14 amino acids. The CDR3 protein is CASSLYGVNTEAFF. DNA for the CDR3: TGTGCCAGCAGCTTATATGGTGTGAACACTGAAGCTTTCTTT. Filled out from reference TRBV7-3 and TRBJ1-1, the complete variable domain reads GAGVSQTPSNKVTEKGKYVELRCDPISGHTALYWYRQSLGQGPEFLIYFQGTGAADDSGLPNDRFFAVRPEGSVSTLKIQRTERGDSAVYLCASSLYGVNTEAFFGQGTRLTVV.

This clonotype has just a few counts. The chain uses TRBV20-1 and TRBJ2-3; 9 bases agree with TRBD2. J lost 0 bases, V lost 6 bases, and 10 bases had no gene match. CDR1 is DFQATT and CDR2 is SNEGSKA in the germline V gene (reference sequence). The CDR3 has 16 amino acids. The CDR3 reads CSATRPSGGSTDTQYF. For the CDR3, the DNA is TGCAGTGCCACCCGTCCAAGCGGGGGGAGCACAGATACGCAGTATTTT.

V usage is TRBV12-3 or TRBV12-4 and J usage is TRBJ2-1; TRBD2 matches 7 bases. CDR3 size: 15 residues. The V segment lost 8 bases and the J segment 2 bases; nucleotides outside the gene matches: 9. The CDR3 region has the DNA TGTGCCAGCGGGGCTAGCGGAGTACCCTACAATGAGCAGTTCTTC. This translates into CASGASGVPYNEQFF.

This chain uses TRBV2 with TRBJ2-1; weak D call: TRBD2 (5 bases). Looked up from germline, CDR1 is SNHLY and CDR2 is FYNNEI. The CDR3 loop spans 15 amino acids. With 8 bases removed from V and 0 bases from J, the gap between germline ends came to 14 bases. The CDR3 DNA sequence: TGTGCCAGCCTCCGGGCGGGTAGCTCCTACAATGAGCAGTTCTTC. Its translation: CASLRAGSSYNEQFF.

In its sample, this clonotype was seen many times. This chain uses TRBV7-2 with TRBJ2-1; D remains ambiguous. Trimming took off 5 bases at V and 0 bases at J, with 8 bases between the two ends. CDR1 is SGHTA, CDR2 FQGNSA, per germline. This CDR3 is built from 14 residues. This chain's CDR3 is CASSLESSYNEQFF. CDR3 nucleotides: TGTGCCAGCAGCCTAGAGAGCTCCTACAATGAGCAGTTCTTC.

This clonotype was seen more than once but under ten times. V and J are TRBV12-3 or TRBV12-4 and TRBJ2-3; D not certain. The CDR3 contains 15 residues. Trimming shortened V by 6 bases and J by 4 bases, and 17 bases separated the two germline ends. The CDR3 DNA follows: TGTGCCAGCAGCGAGGACGGGTCCTCAGCAGATACGCAGTATTTT. Residues: CASSEDGSSADTQYF.

This clonotype was counted a few times. The genes are TRBV6-6 and TRBJ1-4, with a possible D match to TRBD1 (6 bases). The CDR3 has 18 residues. Trimming stripped 4 bases from V and 14 bases from J, with 32 bases between. The germline gives CDR1 MNHNY, CDR2 SVGAGI (reference sequence). The DNA of the CDR3 is TGTGCCAGCAGTTCATTAAACGTGGACGGCGATCCACAAAGGGGGCTGTTTTTT. It translates to CASSSLNVDGDPQRGLFF.

The V and J genes are TRBV7-6 and TRBJ1-3; no clear D. The CDR3 has 15 residues. Germline loops: CDR1 SGHVS, CDR2 FNYEAQ. V was trimmed by 2 bases and J by 0 bases, leaving 8 bases between them. CDR3 residues: CASSLMTHSGNTIYF. The CDR3 region has the DNA TGTGCCAGCAGCTTAATGACACACTCTGGAAACACCATATATTTT.

There are a few counts of this clonotype. The chain carries TRBV6-1 and TRBJ1-1, with D hard to call. V gave up 0 bases and J gave up 7 bases, with 9 bases separating them. From germline, CDR1 is MNHNS and CDR2 SASEGT. The CDR3 loop spans 13 amino acids. The CDR3 sequence is CASSEARTGEAFF. CDR3 nucleotide sequence: TGTGCCAGCAGTGAAGCGCGGACGGGTGAAGCTTTCTTT.

This chain connects TRBV6-1 to TRBJ2-7, with D possibly TRBD1 on 5 matching bases. The CDR3 has 13 amino acids. V was cut by 5 bases and J by 3 bases, with 11 bases left in between. Germline-derived CDR1 and CDR2 are MNHNS and SASEGT. CDR3 region: CASSLQGHYEQYF. The CDR3 DNA reads as TGTGCCAGCAGTCTCCAGGGCCACTACGAGCAGTACTTC.

This clonotype showed up just a few times. The chain recombines TRBV20-1 with TRBJ2-1; D may be TRBD2 (5 bases). CDR3 size: 16 residues. V lost 0 bases to trimming and J lost 0 bases, with 12 bases between them. Germline V gives CDR1 DFQATT, CDR2 SNEGSKA (reference sequence). Here the CDR3 DNA reads TGCAGTGCTAGAGATGGATGGCTAGCCTCCTACAATGAGCAGTTCTTC. Amino acids: CSARDGWLASYNEQFF.

This clonotype has just a few counts. The chain uses TRBV6-2 or TRBV6-3 and TRBJ2-1, with 8 positions matching TRBD2. The CDR3 spans 16 residues. J gave up 3 bases and V 6 bases, and 10 bases lay outside the gene matches. Germline values: CDR1 MNHEY, CDR2 SVGEGT. CDR3 loop: CASSRGLAAHYNEQFF. In nucleotides, the CDR3 is TGTGCCAGCAGCCGCGGACTAGCCGCTCACTACAATGAGCAGTTCTTC.

This clonotype has a handful of counts. The chain recombines TRBV12-3 or TRBV12-4 with TRBJ1-6, with TRBD1 matching 9 bases. The CDR3 loop spans 15 amino acids. With V trimmed by 5 bases and J by 8 bases, 7 bases remained unmatched. CDR3 in amino acids: CASSIGTGFDSPLHF. The CDR3 DNA reads as TGTGCCAGCAGTATCGGGACAGGGTTCGATTCACCCCTCCACTTT.

The sample holds many counts of this clonotype. The CDR3 spells CASRQGADTQYF. CDR3 bases: TGTGCCAGCAGGCAGGGGGCAGATACGCAGTATTTT. The chain is built from TRBV6-6 and TRBJ2-3; 7 nucleotides agree with TRBD1. Germline V gene data show CDR1 as MNHNY and CDR2 as SVGAGI (reference sequence). CDR3 size: 12 residues. Unmatched junction bases numbered 1, after V lost 6 bases and J lost 4 bases.

In its sample, this clonotype was seen a few times. This chain links TRBV4-3 with TRBJ2-3, with 8 bases fitting TRBD2. V was clipped by 0 bases and J by 0 bases; unmatched bases: 14. Germline loops: CDR1 LGHNA, CDR2 YSLEER. The CDR3 is 20 residues long. CDR3 amino acids: CASSQDLVAGKSLSTDTQYF. DNA for the CDR3: TGCGCCAGCAGCCAAGATCTAGTAGCGGGGAAAAGCCTTAGCACAGATACGCAGTATTTT.

The rearrangement links TRBV27 to TRBJ2-1; possibly TRBD2 for D (6 bases). The V end was cut by 4 bases, the J end by 8 bases, with 12 bases between. The CDR3 is made up of 13 amino acids. Germline V gene sequence: CDR1 MNHEY, CDR2 SMNVEV (reference sequence). The CDR3 sequence: CASSCGIGDEQFF. The CDR3 DNA reads as TGTGCCAGCAGTTGCGGGATTGGCGATGAGCAGTTCTTC.

This clonotype was seen a handful of times. The chain couples TRBV28 to TRBJ2-1, with 9 positions matching TRBD1. This CDR3 is 16 amino acids long. V shed 3 bases, J shed 0 bases, and the junction held 3 bases outside the gene matches. Germline loops: CDR1 MDHEN, CDR2 SYDVKM. This chain's CDR3 is CASSLWDRDSYNEQFF. CDR3 DNA: TGTGCCAGCAGTTTGTGGGACAGGGACTCCTACAATGAGCAGTTCTTC. Full variable domain (missing parts from reference TRBV28 and TRBJ2-1): DVKVTQSSRYLVKRTGEKVFLECVQDMDHENMFWYRQDPGLGLRLIYFSYDVKMKEKGDIPEGYSVSREKKERFSLILESASTNQTSMYLCASSLWDRDSYNEQFFGPGTRLTVL.

This clonotype was detected many times. V is TRBV12-3 or TRBV12-4 and J is TRBJ2-3; 9 bases fit TRBD2. This CDR3 is 15 amino acids long. V was pared by 3 bases and J by 4 bases, with 5 bases of the junction left unmatched. CDR3 sequence: CASSFQRGVADTQYF. The CDR3 DNA is TGTGCCAGCAGTTTTCAGCGGGGGGTCGCAGATACGCAGTATTTT.